Below, 11 T cell receptor beta chains from the same sample are listed, as sequenced in a study of beta chain features in type 1 diabetes. What was sequenced were expressed TCRB transcripts, since all of the isolated RNA had been reverse transcribed. Method: immunoSEQ multiplex PCR; TCRdb's copy keeps in-frame clones and lacks some. The sample holds 680,000 or so clones, 15% to 17% seen once. The material sequenced was naive CD4+ T cells from blood. The source is a man younger than 35 in good health.

V and J are TRBV7-9 and TRBJ1-1; no definite D call. This CDR3 has 13 residues. Germline CDR1 reads SEHNR; CDR2 reads FQNEAQ (reference sequence). Trimming took 2 bases from V and 1 from J, leaving 5 bases between them. CDR3: CASSLSGNTEAFF. CDR3 DNA: TGTGCCAGCAGCTTAAGTGGGAACACTGAAGCTTTCTTT. The complete variable domain, with remaining parts taken from reference TRBV7-9 and TRBJ1-1, reads DTGVSQNPRHKITKRGQNVTFRCDPISEHNRLYWYRQTLGQGPEFLTYFQNEAQLEKSRLLSDRFSAERPKGSFSTLEIQRTEQGDSAMYLCASSLSGNTEAFFGQGTRLTVV.

The chain uses TRBV29-1 and TRBJ1-2; D call uncertain. The CDR3 runs 14 residues. Germline V gene sequence: CDR1 SQVTM, CDR2 ANQGSEA. The germline V and J ends were trimmed by 4 bases and 5 bases, with 17 bases remaining between them. DNA of the CDR3: TGCAGCGTTGCACCCCGTCTGTCTTTATATGGCTACACCTTC. Its protein is CSVAPRLSLYGYTF.

The rearrangement uses TRBV5-1 and TRBJ2-2; possibly TRBD1 for D (5 bases). This CDR3 has 17 residues. V lost 7 bases to trimming and J lost 5 bases, with 24 bases between them. Germline assignment: CDR1 SGHRS and CDR2 YFSETQ. The CDR3 protein is CASSTQGAAGNTGELFF. In nucleotides, the CDR3 is TGCGCCAGCTCCACCCAAGGGGCGGCAGGGAATACCGGGGAGCTGTTTTTT.

This clone was seen more than once but under ten times. This chain uses TRBV28 with TRBJ2-7; 8 bases line up with TRBD1. With 6 bases clipped from V and 6 bases from J, the junction kept 13 bases outside the gene matches. The CDR3 length is 15 residues. In germline, CDR1 is MDHEN, CDR2 SYDVKM. The CDR3 DNA is TGTGCCAGCAGCCGACAGGGGTTGAGGCGGGTCGAGCAGTACTTC. It translates to CASSRQGLRRVEQYF.

The chain joins TRBV7-3 to TRBJ2-3; 7 bases line up with TRBD1. The length of the CDR3 is 16 residues. The junction had 7 bases not matched to a gene; V was cut back by 4 bases and J by 0 bases. CDR1 is SGHTA and CDR2 is FQGTGA in the germline V gene. The CDR3 DNA reads TGTGCCAGCAGCTCAAGACCGGGACAGAGCACAGATACGCAGTATTTT. Encoded protein: CASSSRPGQSTDTQYF.

This clone has just a few counts. This chain links TRBV6-6 with TRBJ2-3, with TRBD2 matching 9 bases. The CDR3 consists of 15 residues. V shed 5 bases and J 0 bases; nucleotides not matched to a gene: 3. The germline gives CDR1 MNHNY, CDR2 SVGAGI (reference sequence). Here the CDR3 DNA reads TGTGCCAGCAGTCCCCTAGCGGGAAGCACAGATACGCAGTATTTT. Translating gives CASSPLAGSTDTQYF.

This chain links TRBV2 with TRBJ1-5; 7 bases match TRBD1. The junction had 7 bases not matched to a gene; V was cut back by 7 bases and J by 4 bases. Germline V gene lookup returns CDR1 SNHLY and CDR2 FYNNEI. The CDR3 runs 14 residues. CDR3 amino acids: CASKGTEGNQPQHF. The CDR3, as DNA: TGTGCCAGCAAAGGGACAGAGGGTAATCAGCCCCAGCATTTT.

This clone has a handful of counts. This rearrangement joins TRBV9 to TRBJ2-1; 13 nucleotides match TRBD2. This CDR3 contains 18 residues. CDR1 is SGDLS, CDR2 YYNGEE, per germline. The junction had 8 bases not matched to a gene; V was cut back by 4 bases and J by 1 base. The DNA for the CDR3 is TGTGCCAGCAGCTCGACTAGCGGGGGGAGTTTTTCCTACAATGAGCAGTTCTTC. Translated: CASSSTSGGSFSYNEQFF.

This clone has more than one count but fewer than ten. This rearrangement joins TRBV4-1 to TRBJ2-7, with unresolved D. The germline V and J ends were trimmed by 0 bases and 6 bases, with 9 bases remaining between them. Germline V CDR1 and CDR2: MGHRA, YSYEKL. The CDR3 is 13 residues long. The DNA for the CDR3 is TGCGCCAGCAGCCAAGATCTTGGGGTCGAGCAGTACTTC. It translates to CASSQDLGVEQYF.

A few counts support this clone. V gene TRBV7-2 combines with J gene TRBJ2-1; 7 bases line up with TRBD1. The CDR3 length is 14 residues. Looked up from germline, CDR1 is SGHTA and CDR2 is FQGNSA. V shed 4 bases, J shed 6 bases, and the junction held 6 bases outside the gene matches. The CDR3 nucleotides are TGTGCCAGCAGCTGGGACAGTAGATCCAATGAGCAGTTCTTC. It yields the protein CASSWDSRSNEQFF.

The rearrangement uses TRBV14 and TRBJ1-2; D is unclear. V was trimmed by 0 bases and J by 8 bases, leaving 13 bases between them. The germline gives CDR1 SGHDN, CDR2 FVKESK. This CDR3 is built from 14 residues. The CDR3, as DNA: TGTGCCAGCAGCCAAGAATGGGGTTTGAGGGGCTACACCTTC. Encoded protein: CASSQEWGLRGYTF.